The clone carrying this T cell receptor (beta chain) was seen just once. At one boundary the junction diverges from the germline segment, which might be a read error. These data originate in a study of neoadjuvant anti-PD-1 for oral cavity cancer. Sequencing used immunoSEQ multiplex PCR; TCRdb keeps in-frame clones, though not all of them. The sample contains 10,000 to 15,000 clones, about 63% of which appear only once. CDR3 length: 18 residues. The germline V gene encodes CDR1 SSHAT and CDR2 FNYEAQ (reference sequence). The sequence derives from a person aged 35-80 years with oral cavity squamous cell carcinoma. This sequence joins TRBV7-7 and TRBJ2-1; D is possibly TRBD1 (7 bases). The specimen was PBMCs, collected before nivolumab (anti-PD-1) treatment. DNA for the CDR3: TGTGCTAGCAGCTTAGGAGGGGGCGGGGTGTCAAAGGTCAATGAGCAGTTCTTC. This gives the protein CASSLGGGGVSKVNEQFF.